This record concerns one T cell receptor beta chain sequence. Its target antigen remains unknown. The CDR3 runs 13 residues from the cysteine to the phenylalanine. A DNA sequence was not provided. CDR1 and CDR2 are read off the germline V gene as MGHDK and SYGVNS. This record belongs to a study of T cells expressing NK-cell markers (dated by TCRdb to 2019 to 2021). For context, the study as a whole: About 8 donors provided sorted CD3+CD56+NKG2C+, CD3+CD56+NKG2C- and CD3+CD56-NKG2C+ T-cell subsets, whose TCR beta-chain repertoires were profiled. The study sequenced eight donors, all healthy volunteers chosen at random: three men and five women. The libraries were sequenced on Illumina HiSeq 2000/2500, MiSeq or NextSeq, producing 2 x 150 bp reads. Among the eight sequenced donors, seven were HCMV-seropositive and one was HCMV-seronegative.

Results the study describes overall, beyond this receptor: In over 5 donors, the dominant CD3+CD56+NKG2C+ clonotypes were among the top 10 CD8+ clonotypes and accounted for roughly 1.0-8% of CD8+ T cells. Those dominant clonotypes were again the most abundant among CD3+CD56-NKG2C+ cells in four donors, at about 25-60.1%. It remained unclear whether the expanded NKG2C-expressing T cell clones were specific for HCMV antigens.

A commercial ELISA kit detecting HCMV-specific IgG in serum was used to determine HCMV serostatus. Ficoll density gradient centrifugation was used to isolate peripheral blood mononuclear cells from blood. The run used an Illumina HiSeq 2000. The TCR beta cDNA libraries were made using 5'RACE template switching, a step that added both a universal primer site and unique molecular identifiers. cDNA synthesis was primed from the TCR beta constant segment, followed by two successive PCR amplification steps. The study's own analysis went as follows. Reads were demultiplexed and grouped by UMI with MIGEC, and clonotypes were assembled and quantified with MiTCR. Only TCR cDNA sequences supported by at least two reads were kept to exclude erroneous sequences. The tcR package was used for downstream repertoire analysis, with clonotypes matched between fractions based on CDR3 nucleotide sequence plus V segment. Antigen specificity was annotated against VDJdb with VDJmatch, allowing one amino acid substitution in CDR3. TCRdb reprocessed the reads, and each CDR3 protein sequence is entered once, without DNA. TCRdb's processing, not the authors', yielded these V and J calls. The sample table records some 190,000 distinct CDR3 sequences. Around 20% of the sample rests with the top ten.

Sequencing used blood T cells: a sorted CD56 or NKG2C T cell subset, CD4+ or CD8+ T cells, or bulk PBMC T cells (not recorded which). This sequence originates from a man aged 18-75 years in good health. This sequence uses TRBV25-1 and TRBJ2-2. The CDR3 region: CASSDSGAGELFF. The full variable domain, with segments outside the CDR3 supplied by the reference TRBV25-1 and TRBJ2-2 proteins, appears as EADIYQTPRYLVIGTGKKITLECSQTMGHDKMYWYQQDPGMELHLIHYSYGVNSTEKGDLSSESTVSRIRTEHFPLTLESARPSHTSQYLCASSDSGAGELFFGEGSRLTVL.